The 22 T cell receptor beta chains below were found in one sample sequenced in a study of shared T cell receptors in the human thymus. Profiled with immunoSEQ multiplex PCR; TCRdb holds only in-frame clones, not every one. The sample has fewer than 700,000 clones; over 75% are singletons. This sample was shared with a second study, whose subject was human thymus T cells.

The sequencing input was thymocytes. All receptors come from a boy under three years old with a congenital heart defect.

This clone was picked up a small number of times. The V gene is TRBV19, the J gene TRBJ1-2; D remains unclear. Germline CDR1 is LNHDA and CDR2 is SQIVND (reference sequence). The germline V and J ends were trimmed by 6 bases and 5 bases, with 10 bases remaining between them. This CDR3 region has 12 residues. In DNA, the CDR3 is TGTGCCAGTAGGGGCCCCTCTTATGGCTACACCTTC. Encoded protein: CASRGPSYGYTF.

The chain combines TRBV7-2 with TRBJ1-2; D is unresolved. Trimming cost V 9 bases and J 8 bases, with 13 bases left between them. The CDR3 is 11 residues long. Per the germline V gene, CDR1 is SGHTA and CDR2 is FQGNSA. The CDR3 region has the DNA TGTGCCAGTTTATCAGGCCGGGGCTACACCTTC. As protein: CASLSGRGYTF.

The rearrangement links TRBV19 to TRBJ1-1, with D perhaps TRBD1 (6 bases). V was clipped by 5 bases and J by 1 base, with 14 bases between them. This CDR3 has 15 amino acids. Germline CDR1 is LNHDA and CDR2 is SQIVND (reference sequence). The CDR3 reads CASSGGGQQNTEAFF. The CDR3 DNA follows: TGTGCCAGTAGTGGGGGGGGGCAGCAGAACACTGAAGCTTTCTTT.

The gene calls are TRBV30 and TRBJ2-3; TRBD2 matches at 15 bases. This CDR3 comprises 17 residues. In germline, CDR1 is GTSNPN, CDR2 SVGIG (reference sequence). Trimming removed 1 base from V and 8 bases from J; junction bases left unmatched: 10. The CDR3: CAWSETPGLAGGGTQYF. CDR3 nucleotide sequence: TGTGCCTGGAGTGAAACCCCGGGACTAGCGGGAGGAGGTACGCAGTATTTT.

The chain carries TRBV25-1 and TRBJ1-2; D unresolved. The CDR3 is made up of 14 amino acids. CDR1 and CDR2 from the germline V gene are MGHDK and SYGVNS. V gave up 3 bases and J gave up 8 bases, with 16 bases separating them. CDR3 coding DNA: TGTGCCAGCAGTGAGGTAACCGGAAAGGAGGGCTACACCTTC. Protein: CASSEVTGKEGYTF.

This chain uses TRBV7-9 with TRBJ2-1, with 10 positions matching TRBD2. CDR3 length: 17 residues. V lost 2 bases and J lost 5; bases outside the gene matches: 9. CDR1 and CDR2 (germline): SEHNR, FQNEAQ (reference sequence). The CDR3 sequence: CASSLRQTSGPDNEQFF. The CDR3 coding sequence is TGTGCCAGCAGCTTAAGACAGACTAGCGGGCCTGACAATGAGCAGTTCTTC.

This rearrangement joins TRBV5-1 to TRBJ1-2; D is unresolved. This CDR3 is built from 13 residues. CDR1 is SGHRS and CDR2 is YFSETQ in the germline V gene. V lost 4 bases to trimming and J lost 8 bases, with 15 bases between them. In nucleotides, the CDR3 is TGCGCCAGCAGCACCGGTCCCGCTTGGGGCTACACCTTC. Its protein product is CASSTGPAWGYTF.

The chain joins TRBV9 to TRBJ1-4, with 9 bases lining up with TRBD1. V trimming: 0 bases; J trimming: 4 bases; junction bases outside the gene matches: 7. Per the germline V gene, CDR1 is SGDLS and CDR2 is YYNGEE. There are 17 residues in the CDR3. The CDR3 is CASSVGGDRVINEKLFF. The CDR3 nucleotides are TGTGCCAGCAGCGTAGGGGGGGACAGGGTGATTAATGAAAAACTGTTTTTT.

This clone occurred once. The CDR3 bases are TGTGCCAGCAGCCTGAGCAGGGGGAAGACTGAAGCTTTCTTT. This encodes CASSLSRGKTEAFF. The chain employs TRBV2 and TRBJ1-1; 7 bases map to TRBD1. Germline CDR1 is SNHLY and CDR2 is FYNNEI. This CDR3 is 14 amino acids long. Losses at the gene ends were 6 bases for V and 5 bases for J; bases not matched to a gene: 9.

The chain employs TRBV27 and TRBJ1-5, with 11 nucleotides matching TRBD1. V trimming: 6 bases; J trimming: 3 bases; junction bases outside the gene matches: 7. The CDR3 contains 16 residues. The germline V gene has CDR1 MNHEY and CDR2 SMNVEV (reference sequence). CDR3 in DNA: TGTGCCAGCAGACGGACAGGGGGCGCCCCCAATCAGCCCCAGCATTTT. Translation gives CASRRTGGAPNQPQHF.

This chain joins TRBV7-2 and TRBJ2-5, with D unresolved. CDR3 length: 13 residues. Between the trimmed V and J ends, which lost 5 bases and 1 base, there was a span of 8 bases. The germline gives CDR1 SGHTA, CDR2 FQGNSA. DNA of the CDR3: TGTGCCAGCAGCCCGCCGCGCCAAGAGACCCAGTACTTC. This encodes CASSPPRQETQYF.

The rearrangement links TRBV9 to TRBJ1-6; the match to TRBD1 covers 9 bases. There are 14 residues in the CDR3. Germline CDR1 and CDR2: SGDLS and YYNGEE. With V trimmed by 5 bases and J by 10 bases, 7 bases remained unmatched. The CDR3: CASSPGTGISPLHF. DNA for the CDR3: TGTGCCAGCAGTCCCGGGACAGGGATATCACCCCTCCACTTT. Full variable domain (rest looked up from reference TRBV9 and TRBJ1-6): DSGVTQTPKHLITATGQRVTLRCSPRSGDLSVYWYQQSLDQGLQFLIQYYNGEERAKGNILERFSAQQFPDLHSELNLSSLELGDSALYFCASSPGTGISPLHFGNGTRLTVT.

This chain uses TRBV6-6 with TRBJ2-7, with TRBD2 matching 15 bases. The CDR3 consists of 16 residues. Germline V CDR1 and CDR2: MNHNY, SVGAGI (reference sequence). The trim removed 5 bases at V and 5 bases at J, leaving 7 bases unmatched. CDR3 amino acids: CASSTGLAGGKDEQYF. CDR3 DNA: TGTGCCAGCAGTACGGGACTAGCGGGAGGCAAAGACGAGCAGTACTTC.

V is TRBV30 and J is TRBJ1-2; 7 nucleotides align to TRBD1. Per the germline V gene, CDR1 is GTSNPN and CDR2 is SVGIG (reference sequence). The CDR3 covers 14 residues. The ends lost 5 bases at V and 4 bases at J; junction bases unmatched: 10. CDR3 in amino acids: CAWEHPGQTYGYTF. CDR3 DNA: TGTGCCTGGGAACACCCGGGACAGACCTATGGCTACACCTTC.

The chain recombines TRBV11-2 with TRBJ2-7; no clear D. V lost 5 bases and J lost 3, with 11 bases in between. CDR1 and CDR2 (germline): SGHAT, FQNNGV. This CDR3 comprises 13 residues. CDR3 region: CASSPRDFYEQYF. Here the CDR3 DNA reads TGTGCCAGCAGCCCGAGAGACTTCTACGAGCAGTACTTC. The entire variable domain, with the rest obtained from reference TRBV11-2 and TRBJ2-7, is as follows: EAGVAQSPRYKIIEKRQSVAFWCNPISGHATLYWYQQILGQGPKLLIQFQNNGVVDDSQLPKDRFSAERLKGVDSTLKIQPAKLEDSAVYLCASSPRDFYEQYFGPGTRLTVT.

The chain has TRBV27 and TRBJ2-5, with D possibly being TRBD2 (6 bases). V was cut by 6 bases and J by 2 bases, with 16 bases left in between. CDR1 and CDR2 from the germline V gene are MNHEY and SMNVEV (reference sequence). The CDR3 is made up of 15 amino acids. The CDR3 loop reads CASRPHVGRQETQYF. The CDR3 DNA is TGTGCCAGCAGACCACATGTAGGGAGGCAAGAGACCCAGTACTTC.

Concerning this clone itself: In the same sample, other DNA sequences code for this CDR3. The chain recombines TRBV13 with TRBJ2-5; TRBD1 matches at 7 bases. The germline V gene encodes CDR1 PRHDT and CDR2 FYEKMQ (reference sequence). This CDR3 is 16 amino acids long. V trimming: 3 bases; J trimming: 5 bases; junction bases outside the gene matches: 12. The CDR3 protein is CASSFFSRGREETQYF. The CDR3, as DNA: TGTGCCAGCAGCTTCTTCTCGAGGGGGCGCGAGGAGACCCAGTACTTC.

This CDR3 is CASSAAATHSYEQYF. In DNA, the CDR3 is TGTGCCAGCAGCGCCGCCGCTACCCACTCCTACGAGCAGTACTTC. The chain couples TRBV27 to TRBJ2-7; D ambiguous. Between the trimmed V and J ends, which lost 6 bases and 0 bases, there was a span of 15 bases. Germline V gene data show CDR1 as MNHEY and CDR2 as SMNVEV (reference sequence). The CDR3 is 15 residues long.

The chain uses TRBV6-1 and TRBJ2-3; 10 bases match TRBD1. The length of the CDR3 is 14 residues. The germline V gene has CDR1 MNHNS and CDR2 SASEGT. With 10 bases clipped from V and 6 bases from J, the junction kept 10 bases outside the gene matches. The CDR3: CATGQGVSFDTQYF. The CDR3 coding sequence is TGTGCCACCGGACAGGGGGTTTCTTTTGATACGCAGTATTTT.

V usage is TRBV13 and J usage is TRBJ2-1; D might be TRBD2 (5 bases). From germline, CDR1 is PRHDT and CDR2 FYEKMQ (reference sequence). The CDR3 extends over 11 amino acids. Trimming pared 1 base from V and 10 bases from J, leaving 5 bases between. CDR3 DNA sequence: TGTGCCAGCAGCTTAGCGGGGGAGCAGTTCTTC. As protein: CASSLAGEQFF.

This CDR3 is CAYRVTGELFF. Here the CDR3 DNA reads TGTGCCTACAGGGTCACCGGGGAGCTGTTTTTT. The chain links TRBV6-1 to TRBJ2-2, with D perhaps TRBD1 (6 bases). The CDR3 length is 11 residues. CDR1 is MNHNS, CDR2 SASEGT, per germline. Trimming cost V 11 bases and J 4 bases, with 8 bases left between them.

The J gene is TRBJ2-5, the V gene TRBV6-6; 10 nucleotides agree with TRBD1. Germline CDR1 reads MNHNY; CDR2 reads SVGAGI (reference sequence). Unmatched junction bases numbered 10, after V lost 10 bases and J lost 2 bases. The length of the CDR3 is 15 residues. The CDR3 nucleotides read TGTGCCACCCTTCACCAGGACAGGGGGCAAGAGACCCAGTACTTC. Protein sequence: CATLHQDRGQETQYF.